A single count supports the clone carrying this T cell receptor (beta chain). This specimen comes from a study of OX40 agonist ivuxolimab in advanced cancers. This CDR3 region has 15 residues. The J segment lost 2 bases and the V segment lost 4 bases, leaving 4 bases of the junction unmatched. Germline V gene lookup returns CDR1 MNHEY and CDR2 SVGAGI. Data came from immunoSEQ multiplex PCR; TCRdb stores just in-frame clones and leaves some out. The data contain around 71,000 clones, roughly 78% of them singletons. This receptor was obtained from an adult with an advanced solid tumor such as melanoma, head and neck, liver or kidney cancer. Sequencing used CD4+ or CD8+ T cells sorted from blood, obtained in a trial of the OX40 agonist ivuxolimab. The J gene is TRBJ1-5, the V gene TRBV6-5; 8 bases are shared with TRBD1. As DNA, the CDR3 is TGTGCCAGCAGTTTAACAGGGGGACGCAATCAGCCCCAGCATTTT. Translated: CASSLTGGRNQPQHF.